This T cell receptor beta chain was profiled in a study of T cells in Graves' hyperthyroidism and ophthalmopathy. This clonotype showed up many times. TCR beta CDR3 regions were amplified from RNA. During a first-round RT-PCR of the TCR CDR3, the HTBI primer set was used. Using its own MiXCR run on the multiplex PCR reads, TCRdb lists one record per CDR3 protein. The sample carries some 460,000 distinct CDR3 sequences, less than 20% recorded once. The CDR3 has 14 amino acids. Per the germline V gene, CDR1 is SGHTA and CDR2 is FQGTGA. Trimming removed 3 bases at V and 6 bases at J, with 15 bases between.

The sequence was obtained from a woman under 30 with Graves' hyperthyroidism. V usage is TRBV7-3 and J usage is TRBJ2-7, with D perhaps TRBD1 or TRBD2 (5 bases each). The sample taken for sequencing was blood. This CDR3 reads CASSFEGAGGEQYF. In DNA form, the CDR3 reads TGTGCCAGCAGCTTCGAAGGGGCCGGAGGCGAGCAGTACTTC.